This TCR beta chain was found in a study of T cells after yellow fever vaccination. Study overall: Researchers used SMART-Seq v4 Ultra Low Input to prepare fractions that had low cell numbers.

The 5'RACE template-switching step produced TCR cDNA and added a universal primer site and UMIs. From the 5' RACE reads, TCRdb called clonotypes with MiXCR, one entry per CDR3 protein. This table has about 240,000 distinct CDR3 sequences, around 7% appearing once. This CDR3 comprises 12 residues. The ends were cut back, 8 bases at V and 5 bases at J, with 12 bases in the middle. Findings and caveats of the study: Most primary-vaccination clones recurred post-booster (more than 95% CD4, 88% CD8).

This clonotype has at least ten counts. Its target is not known. The V gene is TRBV12-3 or TRBV12-4, the J gene TRBJ1-1; TRBD1 might be the D (6 bases). The source of this sequence is a man aged 25 to 40 who received the YFV17D yellow fever vaccine. The sequenced sample was CD4+ T cells sorted from PBMCs, obtained 15 days after the yellow fever booster vaccination. The CDR3 sequence: CASSEGGTEAFF. The CDR3 DNA reads TGTGCCAGCTCGGAGGGGGGGACTGAAGCTTTCTTT.